This TCR beta chain was profiled in a study of cytomegalovirus exposure and HLA in healthy donors. The PCR ran on 60 Vbeta and 13 Jbeta primers. Here immunoSEQ multiplex PCR was the method, and the copy in TCRdb shows in-frame clones only, minus some. The table records under 200,000 clones, around 75% of them present only once. Whole-study findings and limits: Among the sequence variants, a highly shared cluster was likely an artifact of sequencing. It was in a later analysis that TCR association rates were seen to vary by HLA locus, highest for DRB1 and lowest for HLA-C. Researchers reported in a later analysis that common viral pathogens appeared linked to several top clusters. Presence/absence analysis assumed near-uniform sequencing depth across donors.

Looked up from germline, CDR1 is SGHNT and CDR2 is YYREEE (reference sequence). This CDR3 is 20 amino acids long. J gave up 0 bases and V 4 bases, and 14 bases lay outside the gene matches. About this clone itself: The antigen remains undetermined.

The rearrangement joins TRBV5-4 to TRBJ2-1, with 12 bases aligning to TRBD2. The source of this sequence is a woman between 40 and 50 years old in good health and CMV-seropositive. The material sequenced was PBMCs. The CDR3 region is CASSHKLAGGTASSYNEQFF. DNA for the CDR3: TGTGCCAGCAGCCACAAACTAGCGGGAGGAACCGCTAGCTCCTACAATGAGCAGTTCTTC.